The rows below give T cell receptor beta chains drawn from one sample of a study of beta chain features in type 1 diabetes. Profiled with immunoSEQ multiplex PCR; TCRdb holds only in-frame clones, not every one. The sample shows roughly 180,000 clones, around 8% of them seen only once. The specimen was central memory CD4+ T cells from blood. These receptors were taken from a middle-aged woman with type 1 diabetes. Each CDR3 is given with its conserved first and last residue. The order of the fields is D gene, J gene, clone size, V gene, CDR3 length, CDR3 protein, CDR3 DNA. D genes are given only for firm matches. The size entry is marked missing in some rows and otherwise reads once, few, many or a size class.

D gene: .; J gene: TRBJ2-2; clone size: .; V gene: TRBV5-4; CDR3 length: 14; CDR3 protein: CASSLDRSTGELFF; CDR3 DNA: TGTGCCAGCAGCTTGGACAGAAGCACCGGGGAGCTGTTTTTT
D gene: TRBD1; J gene: TRBJ1-1; clone size: .; V gene: TRBV29-1; CDR3 length: 15; CDR3 protein: CSVVGTAKTNTEAFF; CDR3 DNA: TGCAGCGTTGTTGGGACAGCTAAAACGAACACTGAAGCTTTCTTT
D gene: TRBD1; J gene: TRBJ2-3; clone size: .; V gene: TRBV7-9; CDR3 length: 15; CDR3 protein: CASSAGQGDTDTQYF; CDR3 DNA: TGTGCCAGCAGCGCCGGACAGGGAGACACAGATACGCAGTATTTT
D gene: TRBD1; J gene: TRBJ2-5; clone size: few; V gene: TRBV5-1; CDR3 length: 15; CDR3 protein: CASSLTGQGSETQYF; CDR3 DNA: TGCGCCAGCAGCTTGACGGGACAGGGTTCGGAGACCCAGTACTTC
D gene: TRBD1; J gene: TRBJ1-1; clone size: .; V gene: TRBV5-1; CDR3 length: 15; CDR3 protein: CASSQRTGQNTEAFF; CDR3 DNA: TGCGCCAGCAGCCAGCGGACAGGGCAGAACACTGAAGCTTTCTTT
D gene: .; J gene: TRBJ2-5; clone size: few; V gene: TRBV30; CDR3 length: 12; CDR3 protein: CAWSVGRETQYF; CDR3 DNA: TGTGCCTGGAGTGTTGGGAGGGAGACCCAGTACTTC
D gene: .; J gene: TRBJ1-2; clone size: few; V gene: TRBV19; CDR3 length: 15; CDR3 protein: CASSSTGSNGYGYTF; CDR3 DNA: TGTGCCAGTAGTTCAACAGGGAGCAACGGCTATGGCTACACCTTC
D gene: TRBD1; J gene: TRBJ1-6; clone size: few; V gene: TRBV9; CDR3 length: 15; CDR3 protein: CASSSTGTGASPLHF; CDR3 DNA: TGTGCCAGCAGCTCCACCGGGACAGGGGCCTCACCCCTCCACTTT
D gene: .; J gene: TRBJ2-1; clone size: .; V gene: TRBV7-2; CDR3 length: 15; CDR3 protein: CASQRTRGLYNEQFF; CDR3 DNA: TGTGCCAGCCAACGAACTCGAGGTCTCTACAATGAGCAGTTCTTC
D gene: .; J gene: TRBJ2-2; clone size: .; V gene: TRBV7-9; CDR3 length: 14; CDR3 protein: CASSPGPSTGELFF; CDR3 DNA: TGTGCCAGCAGCCCAGGGCCCTCCACCGGGGAGCTGTTTTTT
D gene: TRBD2; J gene: TRBJ2-1; clone size: few; V gene: TRBV5-6; CDR3 length: 18; CDR3 protein: CASSSQTSGYFSYNEQFF; CDR3 DNA: TGTGCCAGCAGCTCCCAGACTAGCGGGTACTTCTCCTACAATGAGCAGTTCTTC
D gene: TRBD2; J gene: TRBJ2-1; clone size: many; V gene: TRBV10-3; CDR3 length: 16; CDR3 protein: CAISSGRAESGNEQFF; CDR3 DNA: TGTGCCATCAGTAGCGGGAGGGCCGAGTCGGGCAATGAGCAGTTCTTC
D gene: .; J gene: TRBJ2-3; clone size: few; V gene: TRBV7-3; CDR3 length: 14; CDR3 protein: CASSSPLLGARQYF; CDR3 DNA: TGTGCCAGCAGCTCCCCGTTACTAGGAGCCCGGCAGTATTTT
D gene: .; J gene: TRBJ2-7; clone size: .; V gene: TRBV18; CDR3 length: 13; CDR3 protein: CASSPSQGYEQYF; CDR3 DNA: TGTGCCAGCTCACCATCTCAGGGCTACGAGCAGTACTTC
D gene: .; J gene: TRBJ1-4; clone size: few; V gene: TRBV11-2; CDR3 length: 15; CDR3 protein: CASSLWAVAGEKLFF; CDR3 DNA: TGTGCCAGCAGCTTATGGGCGGTTGCGGGGGAAAAACTGTTTTTT
D gene: .; J gene: TRBJ1-1; clone size: .; V gene: TRBV5-8; CDR3 length: 12; CDR3 protein: CASSLPRAKAFF; CDR3 DNA: TGTGCCAGCAGCTTACCCAGGGCCAAAGCTTTCTTT
D gene: .; J gene: TRBJ2-2; clone size: .; V gene: TRBV9; CDR3 length: 16; CDR3 protein: CASSPIPARGTGELFF; CDR3 DNA: TGTGCCAGCAGCCCAATTCCCGCGCGGGGCACCGGGGAGCTGTTTTTT
D gene: .; J gene: TRBJ2-1; clone size: .; V gene: TRBV9; CDR3 length: 15; CDR3 protein: CASSVELQGRDEQFF; CDR3 DNA: TGTGCCAGCAGCGTAGAACTACAGGGTAGGGATGAGCAGTTCTTC
D gene: TRBD2; J gene: TRBJ2-1; clone size: few; V gene: TRBV14; CDR3 length: 17; CDR3 protein: CASSPPERLAGVNEQFF; CDR3 DNA: TGTGCCAGCAGCCCCCCAGAGAGGCTAGCGGGAGTCAATGAGCAGTTCTTC
D gene: .; J gene: TRBJ2-1; clone size: few; V gene: TRBV9; CDR3 length: 12; CDR3 protein: CASSVGQNEQFF; CDR3 DNA: TGTGCCAGCAGCGTAGGGCAAAATGAGCAGTTCTTC
D gene: .; J gene: TRBJ2-1; clone size: few; V gene: TRBV5-4; CDR3 length: 15; CDR3 protein: CASSPKRGNTMRQFF; CDR3 DNA: TGTGCCAGCAGCCCAAAGAGGGGGAATACAATGAGGCAGTTCTTC
D gene: TRBD2; J gene: TRBJ2-2; clone size: few; V gene: TRBV27; CDR3 length: 15; CDR3 protein: CASTPGRGATGELFF; CDR3 DNA: TGTGCCAGCACCCCGGGGCGGGGGGCGACCGGGGAGCTGTTTTTT
D gene: TRBD1; J gene: TRBJ2-1; clone size: many; V gene: TRBV29-1; CDR3 length: 16; CDR3 protein: CSALVQGLSNYNEQFF; CDR3 DNA: TGCAGCGCTTTGGTACAGGGGCTCTCGAACTACAATGAGCAGTTCTTC